Given below is one T cell receptor (beta chain) in context. Its specificity is not known. Within the ViraFEST assay, antigen-specific CD4+ T cells underwent expansion with viral peptide pools prior to sequencing. Culture proceeded for 10 days, and CD4+ T cells were then isolated. Among the vaccine recipients, none had a prior SARS-CoV-2 infection, and nucleocapsid antibodies were negative. The data are from a study of vaccination effects on CD4 cells after COVID-19. Turning to the study itself: Either the mRNA-1273 or the BNT162b2 vaccine was given to participants as two doses.

Germline V lookup: CDR1 ENHRY, CDR2 SYGVKD. Trimming removed 6 bases at V and 4 bases at J, with 13 bases between. This CDR3 comprises 14 residues. General study findings and limits: Recruitment yielded few convalescent patients, and the study had no early post-infection timepoints. There was only 1 of 255 vaccine-induced clones in healthy vaccinees that cross-reacted with common cold coronaviruses.

The repertoire was sequenced with immunoSEQ multiplex PCR; TCRdb's copy has only in-frame clones and lacks some. The sample comprises about 41,000 clones, more than 60% of which are singletons, and about 26% rests with the top ten. This sequence originates from a human donor who received a COVID-19 vaccine. The rearrangement joins TRBV10-3 to TRBJ2-1; D perhaps matches TRBD1 (5 bases). The sequenced sample was CD4+ T cells from PBMCs cultured with HCoV-OC43 spike peptides, obtained before COVID-19 vaccination. Subset: HCoV-OC43 spike overlapping peptide pool stimulation. This chain's CDR3 is CAISEGVPYNEQFF. The CDR3, as DNA: TGTGCCATCAGCGAAGGGGTCCCATACAATGAGCAGTTCTTC.